The 20 T cell receptor beta chains reported below all come from one sample, sequenced in a study of cytomegalovirus exposure and HLA in healthy donors. With 60 Vbeta and 13 Jbeta primers, the PCR was carried out. Clones were sequenced by immunoSEQ multiplex PCR, and TCRdb holds only the in-frame ones, with some missing. Found here are some 120,000 clones, roughly 74% of them singletons; the top ten hold 5.8%. The material sequenced was PBMCs. The origin of the receptors is a woman aged 50 to 65 in good health and CMV-seropositive.

This sequence joins TRBV5-1 and TRBJ1-1, with TRBD1 matching 7 bases. Trimming cost V 2 bases and J 3 bases; bases outside gene matches: 10. The CDR3 length is 16 residues. The germline V gene has CDR1 SGHRS and CDR2 YFSETQ. The CDR3 protein is CASSFRGPKGDTEAFF. CDR3 coding DNA: TGCGCCAGCAGCTTTAGGGGGCCCAAGGGGGACACTGAAGCTTTCTTT.

This sequence joins TRBV29-1 and TRBJ2-1; no definite D call. This CDR3 region has 11 residues. CDR1 and CDR2 (germline): SQVTM, ANQGSEA. Trimming removed 7 bases at V and 5 bases at J, with 9 bases between. The CDR3 DNA follows: TGCAGCGGCCGGCAGGACAATGAGCAGTTCTTC. It yields the protein CSGRQDNEQFF.

This chain links TRBV4-1 with TRBJ2-3, with TRBD2 matching 9 bases. The V gene's germline CDR1 is MGHRA and CDR2 YSYEKL. The CDR3 sequence is 15 residues long. Trimming cost V 1 base and J 3 bases; bases outside gene matches: 2. The CDR3 is CASSQAGLATDTQYF. The DNA of the CDR3 is TGCGCCAGCAGCCAAGCGGGACTAGCTACAGATACGCAGTATTTT.

The chain joins TRBV27 to TRBJ2-3, with 7 bases fitting TRBD2. The ends lost 8 bases at V and 3 bases at J; junction bases unmatched: 11. This CDR3 has 15 amino acids. The germline V gene encodes CDR1 MNHEY and CDR2 SMNVEV (reference sequence). CDR3 DNA sequence: TGTGCCAGCCGACTAGCACACGGGGTGACAGATACGCAGTATTTT. This codes for CASRLAHGVTDTQYF.

This clone was counted between two and nine times. The V gene is TRBV11-3, the J gene TRBJ2-1; 7 bases agree with TRBD2. Per germline, CDR1 SGHNT and CDR2 YENEEA. The junction had 2 bases not matched to a gene; V was cut back by 0 bases and J by 0 bases. The CDR3 has 16 amino acids. CDR3: CASSLEGGGSYNEQFF. The CDR3 coding sequence is TGTGCCAGCAGCTTAGAAGGCGGGGGCTCCTACAATGAGCAGTTCTTC.

The V gene is TRBV7-9, the J gene TRBJ1-4; the D is unclear. Germline V CDR1 and CDR2: SEHNR, FQNEAQ (reference sequence). Trimming shortened V by 5 bases and J by 4 bases, and 11 bases separated the two germline ends. CDR3 length equals 14 residues. The CDR3 is CASSARRRNEKLFF. The CDR3, as DNA: TGTGCCAGCAGCGCGCGCCGCCGTAATGAAAAACTGTTTTTT. Looking up the rest from reference TRBV7-9 and TRBJ1-4 gives the full variable domain: DTGVSQNPRHKITKRGQNVTFRCDPISEHNRLYWYRQTLGQGPEFLTYFQNEAQLEKSRLLSDRFSAERPKGSFSTLEIQRTEQGDSAMYLCASSARRRNEKLFFGSGTQLSVL.

The gene calls are TRBV29-1 and TRBJ2-5; 7 nucleotides match TRBD2. The CDR3 contains 14 residues. Germline trimming cut 4 bases from V and 3 bases from J; bases unmatched to any gene: 8. Per germline, CDR1 SQVTM and CDR2 ANQGSEA. The CDR3 loop reads CSVGERGRKETQYF. CDR3 sequence (DNA): TGCAGCGTTGGGGAGCGGGGCCGGAAAGAGACCCAGTACTTC.

A remark on this clone: The junction does not match germline at one end; this may be a read error. The J gene is TRBJ1-2, the V gene TRBV7-9; 8 nucleotides agree with TRBD1. The CDR3 is 16 amino acids. Germline CDR1 is SEHNR and CDR2 is FQNEAQ (reference sequence). The DNA of the CDR3 is TGTTCCAGCACCCTATTGACTCAGGGGGCAGAAGGTGGCTACACCTTC. Translating it yields CSSTLLTQGAEGGYTF.

The J gene is TRBJ1-5, the V gene TRBV10-2; TRBD1 matches 9 bases. This CDR3 region has 15 residues. CDR1 is WSHSY, CDR2 SAAADI, per germline. The V gene end was trimmed by 11 bases and the J gene end by 7 bases; junction bases not matched to a gene: 15. CDR3 residues: CAGPPGQGAGQPQHF. CDR3 DNA sequence: TGCGCCGGACCCCCGGGACAGGGTGCGGGGCAGCCCCAGCATTTT.

The rearrangement links TRBV11-3 to TRBJ1-2; D uncertain. The V gene lost 1 base and the J gene lost 2 bases, with 8 bases spanning the gap. This CDR3 is built from 14 residues. Germline CDR1 reads SGHNT; CDR2 reads YENEEA. The CDR3 DNA sequence: TGTGCCAGCAGCTTAGCTGCGGAAAACTATGGCTACACCTTC. It encodes CASSLAAENYGYTF.

This clone turned up a few times. The chain uses TRBV19 and TRBJ2-3; D may be TRBD1 (5 bases). The ends were cut back, 6 bases at V and 1 base at J, with 14 bases in the middle. The CDR3 spans 15 residues. Germline CDR1 reads LNHDA; CDR2 reads SQIVND (reference sequence). CDR3 coding DNA: TGTGCCAGTAGGGGTGGGGCTCCTCGCACAGATACGCAGTATTTT. It is translated as CASRGGAPRTDTQYF.

J is TRBJ2-7 and V is TRBV20-1, with D perhaps matching TRBD2 (5 bases). V was cut by 6 bases and J by 6 bases, with 12 bases left in between. Germline V gene sequence: CDR1 DFQATT, CDR2 SNEGSKA (reference sequence). The CDR3 has 11 residues. CDR3 DNA sequence: TGCAGTGCAGCACTAGGACGCGAGCAGTACTTC. Its translation: CSAALGREQYF.

V is TRBV4-1 and J is TRBJ1-6; D call uncertain. V dropped 3 bases and J dropped 4 bases, with 7 bases sitting between them. This CDR3 is built from 14 residues. Germline loops: CDR1 MGHRA, CDR2 YSYEKL. Here the CDR3 DNA reads TGCGCCAGCAGCCACCTAGGATATAATTCACCCCTCCACTTT. It specifies CASSHLGYNSPLHF.

This chain joins TRBV25-1 and TRBJ1-6, with 8 bases aligning to TRBD1. This CDR3 has 15 residues. V lost 2 bases, J lost 3 bases, and 0 bases stayed unmatched. Germline CDR1 reads MGHDK; CDR2 reads SYGVNS. CDR3 region: CASSETGGYNSPLHF. Here the CDR3 DNA reads TGTGCCAGCAGTGAAACAGGGGGCTATAATTCACCCCTCCACTTT.

Only a few counts were recorded for this clone. The chain recombines TRBV5-1 with TRBJ2-7; tentatively, D is TRBD1 (7 bases). Looked up from germline, CDR1 is SGHRS and CDR2 is YFSETQ. CDR3 length equals 14 residues. V was clipped by 4 bases and J by 2 bases, with 13 bases between them. As DNA, the CDR3 is TGCGCCAGCAGCGTGGAGGGGGCCCCCTACGAGCAGTACTTC. It specifies CASSVEGAPYEQYF.

The chain uses TRBV27 and TRBJ2-7; 7 bases align to TRBD2. Germline-derived CDR1 and CDR2 are MNHEY and SMNVEV (reference sequence). This CDR3 has 15 residues. With V trimmed by 6 bases and J by 4 bases, 12 bases remained unmatched. CDR3 residues: CASSRGGAKSYEQYF. The CDR3 DNA is TGTGCCAGCAGCCGGGGAGGGGCTAAATCTTACGAGCAGTACTTC.

This clone has just a few counts. The chain couples TRBV7-2 to TRBJ2-7; D not certain. The CDR3 is made up of 13 amino acids. Per the germline V gene, CDR1 is SGHTA and CDR2 is FQGNSA. V was cut by 1 base and J by 4 bases, with 8 bases left in between. In nucleotides, the CDR3 is TGTGCCAGCAGCTTAGTTGCAGGATACGAGCAGTACTTC. Translation gives CASSLVAGYEQYF. The full variable domain, its missing parts supplied by reference TRBV7-2 and TRBJ2-7, is GAGVSQSPSNKVTEKGKDVELRCDPISGHTALYWYRQSLGQGLEFLIYFQGNSAPDKSGLPSDRFSAERTGGSVSTLTIQRTQQEDSAVYLCASSLVAGYEQYFGPGTRLTVT.

This clone appeared a few times. The chain employs TRBV5-3 and TRBJ1-1; TRBD1 might be the D (6 bases). TRBV5-3 is filed as an ORF, its function uncertain. The CDR3 is 15 amino acids. Deletions cut 7 bases from V and 5 bases from J, with 21 bases between. For the CDR3, the DNA is TGTGCCAGAGCCACCCCAACAGGGAACTTGACTGAAGCTTTCTTT. It translates to CARATPTGNLTEAFF.

This clone was picked up a small number of times. V is TRBV6-5 and J is TRBJ1-2; no firm D call. CDR3 length equals 13 residues. Germline lookup yields CDR1 MNHEY and CDR2 SVGAGI. V lost 4 bases, J lost 7 bases, and 13 bases lay in between. The CDR3 region is CASSSWEDGGYTF. The DNA of the CDR3 is TGTGCCAGCAGTTCCTGGGAGGATGGTGGCTACACCTTC.

This clone was picked up a small number of times. The chain is built from TRBV6-6 and TRBJ1-3, with D possibly matching TRBD1 (5 bases). Trimming took 5 bases from V and 7 from J, leaving 15 bases between them. This CDR3 region has 14 residues. From germline, CDR1 is MNHNY and CDR2 SVGAGI (reference sequence). CDR3 in amino acids: CASSPPPEGNTIYF. In DNA, the CDR3 is TGTGCCAGCAGTCCTCCACCGGAGGGGAACACCATATATTTT.